The rows below give T cell receptor beta chains drawn from one sample of a study of PD-1 blockade in mismatch repair-deficient tumors. TCRdb's table, derived via immunoSEQ multiplex PCR, lists solely in-frame clones and lacks some. The table includes about 14,000 clones, around four fifths detected once. Their antigens are not known. The sequencing here drew on cells cultured in vitro, taken from a patient treated with pembrolizumab. All receptors derive from an adult with mismatch repair-deficient cancer. Each CDR3 is given with its conserved first and last residue. D genes are given only for firm matches. Clone sizes are given selectively: once, few, many, or a class where the clone is expanded.

TRBV18	few	14	NA	TRBJ1-5	TGTGCCAGCTCACCATCCATTGGCAATCAGCCCCAGCATTTT	CASSPSIGNQPQHF
TRBV19	NA	19	TRBD2	TRBJ2-3	TGTGCCAGTAGTCGCAATAGCGGGAGGTTAGGGACTAGCACAGATACGCAGTATTTT	CASSRNSGRLGTSTDTQYF
TRBV6-1	NA	15	NA	TRBJ2-7	TGTGCCAGCACCATAGGACAGTATGGTTCCTACGAGCAGTACTTC	CASTIGQYGSYEQYF
TRBV28	NA	15	TRBD2	TRBJ2-7	TGTGCCAGCAGTTCCTATAGCGGGAGCTCCTACGAGCAGTACTTC	CASSSYSGSSYEQYF
TRBV19	NA	14	TRBD2	TRBJ2-1	TGTGCCAGTAACAGGCGGGAGGTCGGCAATGAGCAGTTCTTC	CASNRREVGNEQFF
TRBV27	NA	15	TRBD2	TRBJ2-5	TGTGCCAGCAGTTTATCTTGGCGGGAGGGTGAGACCCAGTACTTC	CASSLSWREGETQYF
TRBV5-6	NA	16	TRBD1	TRBJ2-1	TGTGCCAGCAGCTTTCCAGGGGACAGGGGTAGCAATGAGCAGTTCTTC	CASSFPGDRGSNEQFF
TRBV5-6	NA	13	NA	TRBJ2-7	TGTGCCAGCACCCTACTGGAATCACACCAGCAGTACTTC	CASTLLESHQQYF
TRBV2	NA	15	NA	TRBJ1-5	TGTGCCAGCAGTGAGGCGTTTATGTCCAATCAGCCCCAGCATTTT	CASSEAFMSNQPQHF
TRBV18	NA	17	NA	TRBJ1-4	TGTGCCAGCTCACCGCAAGCCGGGTCGGGTCAGGGTGAAAAACTGTTTTTT	CASSPQAGSGQGEKLFF
TRBV28	NA	16	NA	TRBJ2-1	TGTGCCAGCACCTTCGAGCGGGACAGGTTGATGGATGAGCAGTTCTTC	CASTFERDRLMDEQFF
TRBV27	NA	14	TRBD1	TRBJ1-1	TGTGCCAGCAGTTCGGACAGGAGGAACACTGAAGCTTTCTTT	CASSSDRRNTEAFF
TRBV4-1	NA	15	NA	TRBJ1-3	TGCGCCAGCAGCCAAGTGACAGGTTCTGGAAACACCATATATTTT	CASSQVTGSGNTIYF
TRBV9	NA	13	NA	TRBJ2-5	TGTGCCAGCAGCGTAGGCCAGACAGAGACCCAGTACTTC	CASSVGQTETQYF
TRBV6-5	NA	15	NA	TRBJ1-4	TGTGCCAGCACCAAGTTGGGGTCGGCTAATGAAAAACTGTTTTTT	CASTKLGSANEKLFF
TRBV7-9	NA	15	NA	TRBJ2-3	TGTGCCAGCAGTGTGGGTCAGGGGAAATCCTATACGCAGTATTTT	CASSVGQGKSYTQYF
TRBV5-4	NA	14	NA	TRBJ2-5	TGTGCCAGCAGCCCCGAGGGGATCCAAGAGACCCAGTACTTC	CASSPEGIQETQYF
TRBV7-6	NA	16	TRBD1	TRBJ1-6	TGTGCCAGCAGCAACCGGGTAGGGGGCACGGATTCACCCCTCCACTTT	CASSNRVGGTDSPLHF
TRBV5-1	NA	17	NA	TRBJ2-1	TGCGCCAGCAGCTCGAGGATAGCGCAAAGCTCCTACAATGAGCAGTTCTTC	CASSSRIAQSSYNEQFF
TRBV7-9	NA	12	NA	TRBJ2-7	TGTGCCAGCAGCCCCCCAGGGGAAGAGCAGTACTTC	CASSPPGEEQYF
TRBV9	NA	17	TRBD2	TRBJ2-1	TGTGCCAGCAGCCCCCACCGACTAGCGGGTCTGAGGAATGAGCAGTTCTTC	CASSPHRLAGLRNEQFF
TRBV4-1	NA	15	NA	TRBJ2-3	TGCGCCAGCAGCCAAGATGGCAGGTTGGCAGATACGCAGTATTTT	CASSQDGRLADTQYF
TRBV5-4	NA	13	NA	TRBJ1-2	TGTGCCAGCAGCTTGGCACAGAATAATGTCTACACCTTC	CASSLAQNNVYTF
TRBV4-1	NA	16	NA	TRBJ1-5	TGCGCCAGCAGCCAAGGGAGAGGGTTTAGAAATCAGCCCCAGCATTTT	CASSQGRGFRNQPQHF
TRBV7-3	NA	16	TRBD2	TRBJ2-7	TGTGCCAGCACCAGACTCGGGACTAGCGTGTCCTACGAGCAGTACTTC	CASTRLGTSVSYEQYF
TRBV18	once	19	NA	TRBJ1-1	TGTGCCAGCTCACCAATGCAAACAGGGCGATCACTTATGAACACTGAAGCTTTCTTT	CASSPMQTGRSLMNTEAFF
TRBV7-9	NA	17	NA	TRBJ2-1	TGTGCCAGCAGCCCGAGAAGTCGGGGTGTCACCTACAATGAGCAGTTCTTC	CASSPRSRGVTYNEQFF
TRBV9	NA	16	TRBD1	TRBJ2-3	TGTGCCAGCAGCCCAAAGGGACAGGGGGGGACAGATACGCAGTATTTT	CASSPKGQGGTDTQYF
TRBV27	NA	15	TRBD2	TRBJ2-7	TGTGCCATCAGTCCTAGCGGGCTTATTACCCTCGAGCAGTACTTC	CAISPSGLITLEQYF
TRBV6-5	NA	13	NA	TRBJ1-6	TGTGCCAGCTACAGGAGGGCTAATTCACCCCTCCACTTT	CASYRRANSPLHF
TRBV5-1	NA	16	TRBD2	TRBJ2-5	TGCGCCAGCAGCTTACCTAGCGGGAGGGCAGGAGAGACCCAGTACTTC	CASSLPSGRAGETQYF
TRBV4-1	NA	17	NA	TRBJ2-5	TGCGCCAGCAGCCAAGCCCACATAGGGCGGCTCCAAGAGACCCAGTACTTC	CASSQAHIGRLQETQYF
TRBV4-1	NA	17	TRBD2	TRBJ2-1	TGCGCCAGCAGCCAAGTCCTACTAGCGGGAGGGCCAAGTGAGCAGTTCTTC	CASSQVLLAGGPSEQFF
TRBV27	few	14	NA	TRBJ1-5	TGTGCCAGCAGTCTAGGGTGGGGGAGTCAGCCCCAGCATTTT	CASSLGWGSQPQHF
TRBV9	few	15	TRBD2	TRBJ2-2	TGTGCCAGCAGCGTTCGGGCTAGCGGGCCCGGGGAGCTGTTTTTT	CASSVRASGPGELFF
TRBV6-5	NA	15	TRBD2	TRBJ2-7	TGTGCCAGCAACCCACTAGCGGGAGGCCTTCTCGAGCAGTACTTC	CASNPLAGGLLEQYF
TRBV10-3	few	12	TRBD1	TRBJ2-7	TGTGCCACTACCGGGACAGGCTACGAGCAGTACTTC	CATTGTGYEQYF
TRBV2	NA	14	NA	TRBJ2-3	TGTGCCAGCAGCTTGAACAGGGAAACAGATACGCAGTATTTT	CASSLNRETDTQYF
TRBV14	NA	15	NA	TRBJ2-7	TGTGCCAGCAGCCAAGATCTCGGGGGTGGTAGCGAGCAGTACTTC	CASSQDLGGGSEQYF
TRBV9	NA	15	TRBD2	TRBJ2-7	TGTGCCAGCAGCGTAGTGGCTAGCGGCCCCTACGAGCAGTACTTC	CASSVVASGPYEQYF
TRBV29-1	NA	14	TRBD2	TRBJ2-7	TGCAGCGTTGCTAGGGAGGGGACTTTATACGAGCAGTACTTC	CSVAREGTLYEQYF
TRBV30	NA	19	NA	TRBJ1-5	TGTGCCTGGAGTGTTCTGGGCAGGGGAAGGGTAAACGGCAATCAGCCCCAGCATTTT	CAWSVLGRGRVNGNQPQHF
TRBV5-5	NA	13	NA	TRBJ1-1	TGTGCCAGCAGCCCCCGGGGATTTACTGAAGCTTTCTTT	CASSPRGFTEAFF
TRBV28	NA	15	NA	TRBJ1-1	TGTGCCAGCAGTTTATGGGGGGACTCGAACACTGAAGCTTTCTTT	CASSLWGDSNTEAFF
TRBV5-1	NA	17	TRBD2	TRBJ2-3	TGCGCCAGCAGCTTGAGGTCCGGGGGAGGGCCCGCAGATACGCAGTATTTT	CASSLRSGGGPADTQYF
TRBV7-9	NA	18	TRBD1	TRBJ1-1	TGTGCCAGCAGCTTAGAAAACAGGGGGGCAGGGCCGAACACTGAAGCTTTCTTT	CASSLENRGAGPNTEAFF
TRBV5-1	NA	16	TRBD2	TRBJ2-2	TGCGCCAGCAGCTTGGTCGCGGGAGGGCTCACCGGGGAGCTGTTTTTT	CASSLVAGGLTGELFF
TRBV7-2	NA	15	TRBD1	TRBJ1-3	TGTGCCAGCAGCTCCTCGGGACAGTATGGAAACACCATATATTTT	CASSSSGQYGNTIYF
TRBV28	NA	14	NA	TRBJ1-4	TGTGCCAGCAGGCCTAGGGAACTGGGAGAAAAACTGTTTTTT	CASRPRELGEKLFF